This record covers a single TCR beta chain. Its target is not known. The data derive from a study of post-analysis software for immune sequencing data. Unique molecular identifiers were present in the TCR beta cDNA libraries. Via MiXCR, TCRdb re-called the PCR reads, giving one row per CDR3 protein. In the table there are around 710,000 distinct CDR3 sequences, roughly 50% of which are singletons. Study results and limitations: In patients, TRBV5-6, TRBV5-1 and TRBV20-1 belonged to roughly 5 TRBV segments found more frequently than in controls. Normalized Chao1 diversity was significantly reduced in patients versus controls.

V lost 6 bases and J lost 8; bases outside the gene matches: 13. This CDR3 spans 15 amino acids. Germline loops: CDR1 DFQATT, CDR2 SNEGSKA (reference sequence). J is TRBJ2-1 and V is TRBV20-1; 10 nucleotides line up with TRBD2. The clonotype comes from a girl aged 5-17 years with multiple sclerosis. Source material: blood. This CDR3 is CSAYPSGSFLDEQFF. In nucleotides, the CDR3 is TGCAGTGCGTACCCTAGCGGGAGTTTTTTGGATGAGCAGTTCTTC.